A selection of T cell receptor beta chains follows, all from one sample in a study of blood T cell repertoires in COVID-19. Clones were sequenced by immunoSEQ multiplex PCR, and TCRdb holds only the in-frame ones, with some missing. The table shows around 20,000 clones, with 70% to 90% occurring only once. Sequencing was carried out using peripheral blood. The receptor set was obtained from an elderly man with acute or convalescent COVID-19. Each CDR3 is given with its conserved first and last residue. The order of the fields is clone size, V gene, D gene, J gene, CDR3 protein, CDR3 DNA. A D gene is named only where the DNA matches it firmly. Expanded clones are given a class, and other clones once, few, many or no size at all.

.	TRBV5-4	.	TRBJ2-1	CASSKGLDSYNEQFF	TGTGCCAGCAGCAAGGGACTGGACTCCTACAATGAGCAGTTCTTC
.	TRBV19	TRBD1	TRBJ1-1	CASSPGQYTEAFF	TGTGCCAGTAGTCCGGGACAGTACACTGAAGCTTTCTTT
.	TRBV18	.	TRBJ2-7	CASSSSGDHSYEQYF	TGTGCCAGCTCGTCCTCAGGGGACCACTCCTACGAGCAGTACTTC
few	TRBV5-6	TRBD1	TRBJ1-6	CASSPDRGSVVYSPLHF	TGTGCCAGCAGCCCGGACAGGGGATCAGTTGTGTACTCACCCCTCCACTTT
once	TRBV19	.	TRBJ1-6	CASSNTFNSPLHF	TGTGCCAGTAGTAACACCTTTAATTCACCCCTCCACTTT
.	TRBV10-1	.	TRBJ1-2	CASGLQIFNYGYTF	TGCGCCAGCGGATTACAGATATTTAACTATGGCTACACCTTC
.	TRBV7-8	.	TRBJ1-6	CASSFDGQINSPLHF	TGTGCCAGCAGCTTCGACGGACAAATTAATTCACCCCTCCACTTT
once	TRBV3-1/TRBV3-2	TRBD1	TRBJ1-1	CASSQDSGQGFTEAFF	TGTGCCAGCAGCCAAGACTCCGGACAGGGCTTTACTGAAGCTTTCTTT
.	TRBV6-5	TRBD1	TRBJ1-6	CASSRQGSYNSPLHF	TGTGCCAGCAGTCGACAGGGATCCTATAATTCACCCCTCCACTTT
.	TRBV24-1	TRBD2	TRBJ2-3	CATSDPIPPGEGIDTQYF	TGTGCCACCAGTGATCCAATCCCCCCGGGGGAGGGAATAGATACGCAGTATTTT
.	TRBV11-2	.	TRBJ2-7	CASSFSSEQYF	TGTGCCAGCAGCTTTTCTTCGGAGCAGTACTTC
.	TRBV6-5	.	TRBJ2-2	CAAYPGGTYTGELFF	TGTGCCGCCTACCCAGGAGGTACTTACACCGGGGAGCTGTTTTTT
.	TRBV30	TRBD2	TRBJ2-2	CAWSVTGGAAGELFF	TGTGCCTGGAGTGTTACCGGGGGGGCCGCCGGGGAGCTGTTTTTT
.	TRBV7-8	.	TRBJ1-1	CASSLVQGKGTEAFF	TGTGCCAGCAGCTTAGTCCAGGGGAAGGGCACTGAAGCTTTCTTT
.	TRBV19	.	TRBJ1-2	CATGTYNGYTF	TGTGCCACCGGGACATATAATGGCTACACCTTC
once	TRBV7-2	.	TRBJ2-1	CASSLGLGDEQFF	TGTGCCAGCAGCTTAGGCCTAGGCGATGAGCAGTTCTTC
.	TRBV3-1/TRBV3-2	.	TRBJ2-4	CASSQDRAGWNIQYF	TGTGCCAGCAGCCAAGATAGGGCAGGGTGGAACATTCAGTACTTC
.	TRBV4-1	TRBD2	TRBJ2-1	CASTPQQSGTSGGPSLPEQFF	TGCGCCAGCACCCCCCAGCAGTCCGGGACTAGCGGGGGCCCTAGCCTTCCTGAGCAGTTCTTC
.	TRBV5-4	.	TRBJ1-5	CASSYGSHQPQHF	TGTGCCAGCAGCTACGGGTCACATCAGCCCCAGCATTTT
.	TRBV6-5	TRBD2	TRBJ2-4	CASRPYTSGDQYF	TGTGCCAGCCGTCCGTATACTAGCGGGGATCAGTACTTC
.	TRBV7-8	.	TRBJ1-2	CASSLTGAHGYTF	TGTGCCAGCAGCTTAACTGGGGCTCATGGCTACACCTTC
.	TRBV6-5	.	TRBJ1-6	CATKGVTYNSPLHF	TGTGCCACCAAAGGGGTAACCTATAATTCACCCCTCCACTTT
once	TRBV24-1	.	TRBJ2-2	CATSEATGTGELFF	TGTGCCACCAGTGAGGCAACAGGTACCGGGGAGCTGTTTTTT
.	TRBV6-5	.	TRBJ1-1	CATSERRGKAFF	TGTGCCACGTCCGAGAGAAGGGGGAAAGCTTTCTTT
.	TRBV19	.	TRBJ1-5	CASRTLGQPQHF	TGTGCCAGTAGGACCCTCGGGCAGCCCCAGCATTTT
.	TRBV7-2	TRBD2	TRBJ2-1	CASSPYPDVAGGPGQFF	TGTGCCAGCAGCCCTTACCCCGATGTAGCGGGGGGGCCTGGGCAGTTCTTC
.	TRBV19	.	TRBJ1-5	CASSRTVNQPQHF	TGTGCCAGTAGTAGGACAGTTAATCAGCCCCAGCATTTT
.	TRBV6-5	TRBD1	TRBJ1-3	CASSYFGQGDNTIYF	TGTGCCAGCAGTTACTTCGGACAGGGGGATAACACCATATATTTT
.	TRBV28	TRBD1	TRBJ2-5	CASSTPGTGVETQYF	TGTGCCAGCAGTACCCCCGGGACAGGGGTTGAGACCCAGTACTTC
.	TRBV6-2/TRBV6-3	TRBD2	TRBJ2-1	CASSYPSGGGNEQFF	TGTGCCAGCAGTTACCCCAGCGGGGGGGGCAATGAGCAGTTCTTC
.	TRBV6-5	TRBD1	TRBJ2-1	CASVFTQGAWNEQFF	TGTGCCAGCGTATTTACACAGGGGGCCTGGAATGAGCAGTTCTTC
.	TRBV30	TRBD2	TRBJ2-2	CAWSRGGTNTGELFF	TGTGCCTGGAGTCGCGGGGGGACGAACACCGGGGAGCTGTTTTTT
.	TRBV27	TRBD1	TRBJ1-2	CASSLRGQGDGYTF	TGTGCCAGCAGTTTACGGGGCCAGGGGGACGGCTACACCTTC
.	TRBV6-2/TRBV6-3	.	TRBJ1-2	CASSYSRVYGYTF	TGTGCCAGCAGTTACTCCCGGGTGTATGGCTACACCTTC
.	TRBV9	TRBD2	TRBJ2-3	CASSQGRMAGGGDTQYF	TGTGCCAGCAGCCAAGGTCGGATGGCGGGGGGAGGGGATACGCAGTATTTT